There are a few counts of the clone carrying this TCR beta chain. Its antigen is unknown. Memory T cells were selected with anti-CD45RO beads from the CD45RA-negative fraction. The data derive from a study of relationships among human T cell subsets. Study-wide results and limits: Clones with over 100 reads held over 50% of CD8+ cytotoxic sequences. A CD4+CD8+ double-positive population could not be excluded by bead sorting. The seven subsets showed no significant differences in gene usage or CDR3 length.

The germline CDR1 and CDR2 sequences are MNHEY and SMNVEV (reference sequence). CDR3 length: 15 amino acids. Trimming cost V 0 bases and J 7 bases; bases outside gene matches: 7. TCR alpha and beta CDR3s were amplified from mRNA by semiquantitative ARM-PCR. ARM-PCR used tagged nested gene-specific primers, then communal superprimers for exponential amplification. First-round products served as template after exonuclease removal of nested primers. MiXCR was run by TCRdb on the multiplex PCR reads, yielding one entry per CDR3 protein. Of 7,500 to 9,500 distinct CDR3 sequences in the sample, around 57% were seen once.

Input material: memory T cells sorted from blood. This sequence joins TRBV27 and TRBJ1-2; 8 bases agree with TRBD1. The clonotype comes from a man aged 35 to 55 in good health. CDR3 sequence: CASSLSGQGPVGYTF. The CDR3 bases are TGTGCCAGCAGTTTATCCGGACAGGGACCAGTTGGCTACACCTTC.